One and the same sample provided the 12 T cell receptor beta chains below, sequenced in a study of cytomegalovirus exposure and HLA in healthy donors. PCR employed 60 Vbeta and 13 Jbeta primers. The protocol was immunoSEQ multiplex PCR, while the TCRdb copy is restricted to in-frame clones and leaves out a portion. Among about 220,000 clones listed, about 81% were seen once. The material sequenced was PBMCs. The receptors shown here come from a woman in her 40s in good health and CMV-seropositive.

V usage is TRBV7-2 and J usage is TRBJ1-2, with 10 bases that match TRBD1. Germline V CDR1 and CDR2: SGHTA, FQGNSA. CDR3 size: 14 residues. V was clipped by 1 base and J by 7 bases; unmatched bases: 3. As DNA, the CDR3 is TGTGCCAGCAGCTTAGGGACAGGGGGTGGTGGCTACACCTTC. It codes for CASSLGTGGGGYTF.

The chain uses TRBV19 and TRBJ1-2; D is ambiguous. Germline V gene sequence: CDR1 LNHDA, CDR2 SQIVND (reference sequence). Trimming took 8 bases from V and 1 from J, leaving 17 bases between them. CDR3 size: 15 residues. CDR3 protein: CASSPSGSNNYGYTF. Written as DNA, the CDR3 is TGTGCCAGTTCCCCCTCGGGGTCGAATAACTATGGCTACACCTTC.

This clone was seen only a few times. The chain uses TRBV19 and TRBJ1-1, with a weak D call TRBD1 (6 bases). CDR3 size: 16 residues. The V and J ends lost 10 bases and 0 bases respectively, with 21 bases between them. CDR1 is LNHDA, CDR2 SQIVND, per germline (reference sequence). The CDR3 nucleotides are TGTGCCACTCTCCCTGGGGGCAGGGTGATGAACACTGAAGCTTTCTTT. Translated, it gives CATLPGGRVMNTEAFF. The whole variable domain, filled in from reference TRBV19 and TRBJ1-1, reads DGGITQSPKYLFRKEGQNVTLSCEQNLNHDAMYWYRQDPGQGLRLIYYSQIVNDFQKGDIAEGYSVSREKKESFPLTVTSAQKNPTAFYLCATLPGGRVMNTEAFFGQGTRLTVV.

The CDR3 is CASSRAIYERGGNEQFF. CDR3 bases: TGTGCCAGCAGCCGTGCCATTTACGAGCGGGGGGGGAATGAGCAGTTCTTC. The chain carries TRBV4-2 and TRBJ2-1; TRBD2 matches 10 bases. V was clipped by 4 bases and J by 7 bases; unmatched bases: 13. Germline V gene sequence: CDR1 LGHNA, CDR2 YNFKEQ. The CDR3 is made up of 17 amino acids.

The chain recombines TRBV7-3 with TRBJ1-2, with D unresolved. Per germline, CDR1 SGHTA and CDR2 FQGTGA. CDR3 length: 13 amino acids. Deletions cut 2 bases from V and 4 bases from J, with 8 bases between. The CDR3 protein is CASSLGQLYGYTF. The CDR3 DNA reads TGTGCCAGCAGCTTAGGGCAACTCTATGGCTACACCTTC.

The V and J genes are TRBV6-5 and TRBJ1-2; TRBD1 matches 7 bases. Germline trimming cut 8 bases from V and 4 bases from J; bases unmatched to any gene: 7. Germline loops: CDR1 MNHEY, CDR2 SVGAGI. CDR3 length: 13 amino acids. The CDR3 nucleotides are TGTGCCAGCGGAGGAGGGACAGTCTATGGCTACACCTTC. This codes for CASGGGTVYGYTF.

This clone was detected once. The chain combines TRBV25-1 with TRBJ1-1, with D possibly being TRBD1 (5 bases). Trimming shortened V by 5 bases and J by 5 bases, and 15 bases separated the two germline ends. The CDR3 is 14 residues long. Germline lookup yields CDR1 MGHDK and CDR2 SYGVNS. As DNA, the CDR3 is TGTGCCAGCAGTCACCCCGGACAAGTTACTGAAGCTTTCTTT. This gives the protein CASSHPGQVTEAFF.

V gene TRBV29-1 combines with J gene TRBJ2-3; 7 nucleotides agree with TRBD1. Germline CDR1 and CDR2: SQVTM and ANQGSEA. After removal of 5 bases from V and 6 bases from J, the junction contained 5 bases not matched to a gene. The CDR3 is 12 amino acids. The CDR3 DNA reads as TGCAGCGTTACCAAGACAGGGGATACGCAGTATTTT. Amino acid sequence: CSVTKTGDTQYF.

The DNA for the CDR3 is TGTGCCAGCAGCGTTGGGGTCGGGGGGAGGGAGACCCAGTACTTC. It codes for CASSVGVGGRETQYF. This chain connects TRBV9 to TRBJ2-5, with TRBD2 matching over 7 bases. Trimming cost V 2 bases and J 5 bases; bases outside gene matches: 9. The CDR3 loop spans 15 amino acids. Germline V gives CDR1 SGDLS, CDR2 YYNGEE. The full variable domain, completed using reference TRBV9 and TRBJ2-5, is DSGVTQTPKHLITATGQRVTLRCSPRSGDLSVYWYQQSLDQGLQFLIQYYNGEERAKGNILERFSAQQFPDLHSELNLSSLELGDSALYFCASSVGVGGRETQYFGPGTRLLVL.

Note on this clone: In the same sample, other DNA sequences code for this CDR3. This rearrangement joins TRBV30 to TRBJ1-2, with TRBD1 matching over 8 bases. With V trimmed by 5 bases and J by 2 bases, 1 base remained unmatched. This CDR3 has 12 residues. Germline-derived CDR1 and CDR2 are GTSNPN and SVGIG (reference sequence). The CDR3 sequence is CAWGTGNYGYTF. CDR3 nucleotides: TGTGCCTGGGGGACAGGAAACTATGGCTACACCTTC.

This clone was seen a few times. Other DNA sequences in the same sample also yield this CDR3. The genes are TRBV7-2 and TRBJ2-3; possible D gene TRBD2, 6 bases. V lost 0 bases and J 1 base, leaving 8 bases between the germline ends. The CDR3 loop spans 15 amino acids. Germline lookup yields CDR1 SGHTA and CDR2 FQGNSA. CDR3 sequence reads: CASSLAGGRTDTQYF. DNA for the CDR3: TGTGCCAGCAGCTTAGCGGGAGGACGCACAGATACGCAGTATTTT. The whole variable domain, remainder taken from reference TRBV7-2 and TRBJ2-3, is GAGVSQSPSNKVTEKGKDVELRCDPISGHTALYWYRQSLGQGLEFLIYFQGNSAPDKSGLPSDRFSAERTGGSVSTLTIQRTQQEDSAVYLCASSLAGGRTDTQYFGPGTRLTVL.

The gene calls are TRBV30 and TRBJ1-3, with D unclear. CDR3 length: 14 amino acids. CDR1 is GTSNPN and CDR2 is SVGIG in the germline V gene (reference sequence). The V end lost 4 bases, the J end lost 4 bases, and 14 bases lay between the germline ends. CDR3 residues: CAWTKWGGGNTIYF. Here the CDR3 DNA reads TGTGCCTGGACTAAATGGGGAGGAGGAAACACCATATATTTT. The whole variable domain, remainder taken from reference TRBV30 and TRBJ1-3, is SQTIHQWPATLVQPVGSPLSLECTVEGTSNPNLYWYRQAAGRGLQLLFYSVGIGQISSEVPQNLSASRPQDRQFILSSKKLLLSDSGFYLCAWTKWGGGNTIYFGEGSWLTVV.